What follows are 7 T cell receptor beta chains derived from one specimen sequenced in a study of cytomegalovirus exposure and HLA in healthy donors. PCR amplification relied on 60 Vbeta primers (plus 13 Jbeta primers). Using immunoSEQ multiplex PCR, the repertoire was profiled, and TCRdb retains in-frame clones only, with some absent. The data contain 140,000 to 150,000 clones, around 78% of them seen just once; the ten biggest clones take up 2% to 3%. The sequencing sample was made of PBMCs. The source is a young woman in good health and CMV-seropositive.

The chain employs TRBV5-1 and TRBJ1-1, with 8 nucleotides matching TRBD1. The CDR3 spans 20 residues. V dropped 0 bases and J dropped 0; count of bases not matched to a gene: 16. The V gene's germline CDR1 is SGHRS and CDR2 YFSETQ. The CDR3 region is CASSLAVGGQGGLMNTEAFF. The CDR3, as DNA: TGCGCCAGCAGCTTGGCCGTAGGAGGACAGGGCGGTCTTATGAACACTGAAGCTTTCTTT.

The CDR3 DNA reads TGTGCCTGGAGTGTTGGGACTAGCGGTTCCCGGCCCGGCCCAGATACGCAGTATTTT. Its translation: CAWSVGTSGSRPGPDTQYF. The rearrangement links TRBV30 to TRBJ2-3; 11 nucleotides line up with TRBD2. The CDR3 loop spans 19 amino acids. Trimming removed 0 bases from V and 4 bases from J; junction bases left unmatched: 15. The V gene's germline CDR1 is GTSNPN and CDR2 SVGIG (reference sequence).

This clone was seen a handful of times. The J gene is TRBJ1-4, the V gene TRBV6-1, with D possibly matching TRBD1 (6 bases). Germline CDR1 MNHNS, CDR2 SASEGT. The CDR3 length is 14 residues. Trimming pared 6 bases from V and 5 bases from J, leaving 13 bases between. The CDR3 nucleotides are TGTGCCAGCAGAGATCAGGGGTGGAATGAAAAACTGTTTTTT. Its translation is CASRDQGWNEKLFF.

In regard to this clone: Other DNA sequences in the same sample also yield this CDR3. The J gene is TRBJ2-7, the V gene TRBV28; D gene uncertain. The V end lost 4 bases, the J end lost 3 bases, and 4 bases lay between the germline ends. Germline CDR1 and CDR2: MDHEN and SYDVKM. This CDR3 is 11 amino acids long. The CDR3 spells CASSSRYEQYF. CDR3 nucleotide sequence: TGTGCCAGCAGTTCCCGCTACGAGCAGTACTTC.

CDR3 residues: CASSPTLQAEAFF. The CDR3 DNA follows: TGTGCCAGCTCACCCACGTTACAGGCTGAAGCTTTCTTT. The genes are TRBV18 and TRBJ1-1; D perhaps matches TRBD1 (5 bases). Germline values: CDR1 KGHSH, CDR2 LQKENI. The CDR3 is 13 residues long. Trimming left V 3 bases short and J 6 bases short, with 11 bases between.

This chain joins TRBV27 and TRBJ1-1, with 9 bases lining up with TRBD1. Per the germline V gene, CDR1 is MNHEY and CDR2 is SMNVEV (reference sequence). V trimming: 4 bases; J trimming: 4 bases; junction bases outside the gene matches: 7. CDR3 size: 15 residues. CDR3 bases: TGTGCCAGCAGTTCACAGGGGGCGTTGGGCACTGAAGCTTTCTTT. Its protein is CASSSQGALGTEAFF.

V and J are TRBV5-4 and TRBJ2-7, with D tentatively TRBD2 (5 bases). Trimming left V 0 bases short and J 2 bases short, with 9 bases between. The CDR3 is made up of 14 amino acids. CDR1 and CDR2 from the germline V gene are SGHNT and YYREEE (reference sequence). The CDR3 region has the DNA TGTGCCAGCAGCTTGGCGCAGGAGGCCTACGAGCAGTACTTC. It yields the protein CASSLAQEAYEQYF.